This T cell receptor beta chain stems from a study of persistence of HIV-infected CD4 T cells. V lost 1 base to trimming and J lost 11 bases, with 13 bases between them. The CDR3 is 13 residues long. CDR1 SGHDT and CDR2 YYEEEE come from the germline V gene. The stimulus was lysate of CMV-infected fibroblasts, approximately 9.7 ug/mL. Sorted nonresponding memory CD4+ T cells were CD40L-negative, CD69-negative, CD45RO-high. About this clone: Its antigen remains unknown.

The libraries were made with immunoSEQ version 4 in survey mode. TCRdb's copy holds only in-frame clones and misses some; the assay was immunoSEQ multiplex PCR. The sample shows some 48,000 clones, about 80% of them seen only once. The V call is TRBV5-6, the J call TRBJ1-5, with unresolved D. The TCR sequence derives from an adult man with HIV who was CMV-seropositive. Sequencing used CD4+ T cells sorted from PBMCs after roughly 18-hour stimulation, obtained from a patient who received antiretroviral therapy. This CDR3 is CASSLSLVGTQHF. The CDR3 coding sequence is TGTGCCAGCAGCTTGTCACTCGTAGGGACCCAGCATTTT.